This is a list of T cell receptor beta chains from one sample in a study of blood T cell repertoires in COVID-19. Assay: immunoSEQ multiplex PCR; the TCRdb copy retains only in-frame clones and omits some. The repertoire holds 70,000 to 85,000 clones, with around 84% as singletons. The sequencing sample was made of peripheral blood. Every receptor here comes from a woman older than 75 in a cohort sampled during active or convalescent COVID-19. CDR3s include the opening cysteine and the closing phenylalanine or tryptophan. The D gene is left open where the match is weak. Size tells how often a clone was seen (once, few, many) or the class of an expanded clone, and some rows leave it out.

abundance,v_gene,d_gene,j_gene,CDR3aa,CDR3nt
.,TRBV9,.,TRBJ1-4,CASSVGVATNEKLFF,TGTGCCAGCAGCGTAGGAGTGGCAACTAATGAAAAACTGTTTTTT
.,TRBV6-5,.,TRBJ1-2,CATKQGGQSPGYTF,TGTGCCACAAAACAGGGTGGACAGTCCCCTGGCTACACCTTC
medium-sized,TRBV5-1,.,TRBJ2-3,CARGVGGASTDTQYF,TGCGCCAGAGGTGTCGGGGGAGCTAGCACAGATACGCAGTATTTT
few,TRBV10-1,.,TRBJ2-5,CASSDGGSGETQYF,TGCGCCAGCAGTGATGGGGGCTCAGGGGAGACCCAGTACTTC
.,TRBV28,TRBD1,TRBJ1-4,CASGGGLNEKLFF,TGTGCCAGCGGAGGGGGCCTTAATGAAAAACTGTTTTTT
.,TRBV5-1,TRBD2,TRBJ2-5,CASRGGTSGIETQYF,TGCGCCAGCAGGGGGGGGACTAGCGGTATCGAGACCCAGTACTTC
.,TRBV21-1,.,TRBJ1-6,CATKGQSNSPLHF,TGTGCCACCAAGGGACAGTCCAATTCACCCCTCCACTTT
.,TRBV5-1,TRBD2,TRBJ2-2,CASSRSIGTSGTNTGELFF,TGCGCCAGCAGCCGGTCAATAGGGACTAGCGGGACGAACACCGGGGAGCTGTTTTTT
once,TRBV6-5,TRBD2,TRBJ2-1,CASSYSGLAKYNEQFF,TGTGCCAGCAGTTACTCTGGACTAGCCAAATACAATGAGCAGTTCTTC
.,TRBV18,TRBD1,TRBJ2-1,CASSPPTGTVNYNEQFF,TGTGCCAGCTCACCTCCTACCGGGACAGTAAACTACAATGAGCAGTTCTTC
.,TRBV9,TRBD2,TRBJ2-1,CASSPTSGYNEQFF,TGTGCCAGCAGCCCTACTAGCGGATACAATGAGCAGTTCTTC
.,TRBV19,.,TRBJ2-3,CASSSGGGQGLYTQYF,TGTGCCAGTAGTTCCGGGGGGGGACAGGGTCTTTATACGCAGTATTTT
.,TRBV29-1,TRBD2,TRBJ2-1,CSVLGLAKNSYNEQFF,TGCAGCGTGTTAGGACTAGCGAAGAACTCCTACAATGAGCAGTTCTTC
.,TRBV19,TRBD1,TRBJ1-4,CASSAGRGRQDEKLFF,TGTGCCAGTAGTGCCGGCAGGGGGAGACAAGATGAAAAACTGTTTTTT
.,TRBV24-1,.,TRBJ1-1,CATSASSWNTEAFF,TGTGCCACCAGTGCTTCTAGTTGGAACACTGAAGCTTTCTTT
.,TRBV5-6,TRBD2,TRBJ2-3,CASSLSGRATDTQYF,TGTGCCAGCAGCTTGAGCGGGAGGGCCACAGATACGCAGTATTTT
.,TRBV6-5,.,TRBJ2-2,CASSPRVANTGELFF,TGTGCCAGCAGTCCGCGGGTCGCGAACACCGGGGAGCTGTTTTTT
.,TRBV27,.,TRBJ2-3,CASSFADTQYF,TGTGCCAGCAGTTTCGCAGATACGCAGTATTTT
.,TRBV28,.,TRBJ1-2,CATTTLQKGYTF,TGTGCCACTACTACCTTGCAGAAAGGCTACACCTTC
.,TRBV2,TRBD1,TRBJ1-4,CARGQRNEKLFF,TGTGCCCGGGGACAGAGGAATGAAAAACTGTTTTTT
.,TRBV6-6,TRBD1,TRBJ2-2,CASSWTGNTGELFF,TGTGCCAGCAGTTGGACAGGGAACACCGGGGAGCTGTTTTTT
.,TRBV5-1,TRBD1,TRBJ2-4,CASSFEGWDRASPLAKNIQYF,TGCGCCAGCAGCTTCGAGGGGTGGGACAGGGCCTCCCCCTTAGCCAAAAACATTCAGTACTTC
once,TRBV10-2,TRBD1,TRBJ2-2,CASRGQGQNTGELFF,TGCGCCAGCAGAGGACAGGGGCAGAACACCGGGGAGCTGTTTTTT
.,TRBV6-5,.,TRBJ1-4,CASSYGWEMNEKLFF,TGTGCCAGCAGTTACGGTTGGGAGATGAATGAAAAACTGTTTTTT
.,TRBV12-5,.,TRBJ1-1,CASGRGGPPEAFF,TGTGCTAGTGGCCGGGGGGGGCCACCTGAAGCTTTCTTT
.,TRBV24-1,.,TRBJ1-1,CATSDPRMNTEAFF,TGTGCCACCAGTGATCCCAGAATGAACACTGAAGCTTTCTTT
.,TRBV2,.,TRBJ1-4,CASSEWAGSNEKLFF,TGTGCCAGCAGTGAATGGGCAGGGTCTAATGAAAAACTGTTTTTT
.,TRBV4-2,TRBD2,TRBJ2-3,CASSQDDVAGGGADTQYF,TGTGCCAGCAGCCAAGATGATGTAGCGGGAGGGGGAGCAGATACGCAGTATTTT
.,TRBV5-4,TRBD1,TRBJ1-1,CASSQDRGREAFF,TGTGCCAGCAGCCAGGACAGGGGGCGCGAAGCTTTCTTT
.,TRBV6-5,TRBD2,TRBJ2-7,CANSREVGGYEQYF,TGTGCCAATTCGCGGGAGGTGGGCGGCTACGAGCAGTACTTC
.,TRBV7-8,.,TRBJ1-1,CASSVIKAGPEAFF,TGTGCCAGCAGCGTCATTAAAGCGGGCCCTGAAGCTTTCTTT
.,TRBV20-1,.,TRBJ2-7,CSASAPYEQYF,TGCAGTGCTAGCGCGCCTTACGAGCAGTACTTC
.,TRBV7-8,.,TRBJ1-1,CASSRGGVAFF,TGTGCCAGCAGCCGGGGGGGTGTAGCTTTCTTT
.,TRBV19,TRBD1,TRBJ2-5,CASSTFKTGLETQYF,TGTGCCAGTAGTACCTTTAAGACAGGGTTGGAGACCCAGTACTTC
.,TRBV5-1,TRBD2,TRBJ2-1,CASSLGGISGTGYNEQFF,TGCGCCAGCAGCTTGGGCGGTATTAGCGGGACGGGGTACAATGAGCAGTTCTTC
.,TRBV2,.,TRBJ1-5,CASSARQSNQPQHF,TGTGCCAGCAGTGCGCGGCAGTCCAATCAGCCCCAGCATTTT
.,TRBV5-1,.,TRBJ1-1,CASSPRQRNTEAFF,TGCGCCAGCAGCCCGAGACAGCGAAACACTGAAGCTTTCTTT
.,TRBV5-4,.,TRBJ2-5,CASSLDGWTQYF,TGTGCCAGCAGCTTGGACGGGTGGACCCAGTACTTC
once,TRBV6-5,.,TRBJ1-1,CASSYPGITEAFF,TGTGCCAGCAGTTACCCAGGGATCACTGAAGCTTTCTTT
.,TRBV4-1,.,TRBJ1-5,CASSQDQMRGISNQPQHF,TGCGCCAGCAGCCAAGATCAGATGAGGGGGATTAGCAATCAGCCCCAGCATTTT
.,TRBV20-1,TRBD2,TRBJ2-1,CSASSGSSSNNEQFF,TGCAGTGCTAGTAGCGGGAGTTCTTCGAACAATGAGCAGTTCTTC
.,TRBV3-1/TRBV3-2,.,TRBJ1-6,CASSPIPAENSPLHF,TGTGCCAGCAGCCCCATCCCGGCGGAAAATTCACCCCTCCACTTT
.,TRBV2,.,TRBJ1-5,CASSEARRGPQHF,TGTGCCAGCAGTGAAGCGCGCAGAGGTCCCCAGCATTTT
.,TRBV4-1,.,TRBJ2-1,CASSQDIGNYNEQFF,TGCGCCAGCAGCCAAGATATCGGGAACTACAATGAGCAGTTCTTC
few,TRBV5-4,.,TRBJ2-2,CASSYPGSTTGELFF,TGTGCCAGCAGCTACCCCGGGTCTACCACAGGGGAGCTGTTTTTT
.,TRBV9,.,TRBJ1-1,CASSKTGMNTEAFF,TGTGCCAGCAGCAAAACAGGGATGAACACTGAAGCTTTCTTT
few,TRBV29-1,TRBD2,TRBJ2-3,CSVGRTSGAQYF,TGCAGCGTAGGACGGACTAGTGGAGCGCAGTATTTT